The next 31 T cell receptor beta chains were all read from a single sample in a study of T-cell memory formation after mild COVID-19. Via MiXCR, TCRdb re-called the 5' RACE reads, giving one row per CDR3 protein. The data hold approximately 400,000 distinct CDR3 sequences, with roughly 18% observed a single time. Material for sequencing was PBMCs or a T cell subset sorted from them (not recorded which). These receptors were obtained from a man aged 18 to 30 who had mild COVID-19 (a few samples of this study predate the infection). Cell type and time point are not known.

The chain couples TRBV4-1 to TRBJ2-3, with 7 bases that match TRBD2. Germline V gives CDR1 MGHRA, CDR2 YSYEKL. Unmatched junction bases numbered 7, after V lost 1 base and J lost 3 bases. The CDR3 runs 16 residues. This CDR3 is CASSQVPGGITDTQYF. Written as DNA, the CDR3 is TGCGCCAGCAGCCAAGTCCCCGGGGGGATTACAGATACGCAGTATTTT.

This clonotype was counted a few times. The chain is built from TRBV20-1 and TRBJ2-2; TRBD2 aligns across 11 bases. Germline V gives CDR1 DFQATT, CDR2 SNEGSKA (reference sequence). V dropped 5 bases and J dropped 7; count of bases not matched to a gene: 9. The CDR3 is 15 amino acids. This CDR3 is CSAVTSGVLGGELFF. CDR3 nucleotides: TGCAGTGCTGTGACTAGCGGGGTATTGGGCGGGGAGCTGTTTTTT.

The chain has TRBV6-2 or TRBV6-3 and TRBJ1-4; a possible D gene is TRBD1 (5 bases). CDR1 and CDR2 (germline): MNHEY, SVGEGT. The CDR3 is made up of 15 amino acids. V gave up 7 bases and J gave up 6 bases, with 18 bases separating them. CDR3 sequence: CASTPRGFRDEKLFF. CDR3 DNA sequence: TGTGCCAGCACCCCAAGGGGATTTCGGGATGAAAAACTGTTTTTT.

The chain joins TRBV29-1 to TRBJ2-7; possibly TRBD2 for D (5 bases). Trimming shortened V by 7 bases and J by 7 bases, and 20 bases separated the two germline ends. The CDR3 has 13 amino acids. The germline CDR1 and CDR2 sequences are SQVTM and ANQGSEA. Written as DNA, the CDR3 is TGCAGCGCCGTCGGGAATTCTATGTGGGAGCAGTACGTC. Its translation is CSAVGNSMWEQYV.

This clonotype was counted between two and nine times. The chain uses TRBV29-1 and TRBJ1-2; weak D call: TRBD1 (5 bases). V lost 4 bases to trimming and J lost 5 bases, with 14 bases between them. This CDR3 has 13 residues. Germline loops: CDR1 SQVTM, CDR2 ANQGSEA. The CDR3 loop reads CSVVQETAYGYTF. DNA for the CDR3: TGCAGCGTTGTCCAGGAGACAGCATATGGCTACACCTTC. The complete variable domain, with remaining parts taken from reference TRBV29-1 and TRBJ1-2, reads SAVISQKPSRDICQRGTSLTIQCQVDSQVTMMFWYRQQPGQSLTLIATANQGSEATYESGFVIDKFPISRPNLTFSTLTVSNMSPEDSSIYLCSVVQETAYGYTFGSGTRLTVV.

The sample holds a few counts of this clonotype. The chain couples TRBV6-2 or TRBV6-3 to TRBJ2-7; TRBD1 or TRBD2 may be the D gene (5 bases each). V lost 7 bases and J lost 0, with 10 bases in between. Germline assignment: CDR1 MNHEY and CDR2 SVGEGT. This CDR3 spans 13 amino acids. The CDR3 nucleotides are TGTGCCAGCAAGGGGACGAACTCCTACGAGCAGTACGTC. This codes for CASKGTNSYEQYV.

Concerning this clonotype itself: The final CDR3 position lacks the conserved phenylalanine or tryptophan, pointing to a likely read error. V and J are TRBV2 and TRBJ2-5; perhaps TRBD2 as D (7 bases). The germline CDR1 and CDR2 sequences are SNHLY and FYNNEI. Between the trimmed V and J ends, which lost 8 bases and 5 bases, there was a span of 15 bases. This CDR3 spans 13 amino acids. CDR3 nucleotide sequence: TGTGCCAGCGGGGGGGCAGTGCGGGAGACCCAGTACTCC. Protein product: CASGGAVRETQYS.

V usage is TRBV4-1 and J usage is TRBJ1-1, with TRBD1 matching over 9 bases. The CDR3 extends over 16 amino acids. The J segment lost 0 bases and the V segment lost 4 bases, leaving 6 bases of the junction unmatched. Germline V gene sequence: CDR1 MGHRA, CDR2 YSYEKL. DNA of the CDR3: TGCGCCAGCAGCCGCGGGACAGGGACTCTGAACACTGAAGCTTTCTTT. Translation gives CASSRGTGTLNTEAFF.

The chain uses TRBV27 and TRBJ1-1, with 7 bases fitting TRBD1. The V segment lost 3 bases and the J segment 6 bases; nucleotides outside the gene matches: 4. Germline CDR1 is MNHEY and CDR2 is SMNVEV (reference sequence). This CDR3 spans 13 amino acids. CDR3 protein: CASSFWQGAEAFF. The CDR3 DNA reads TGTGCCAGCAGTTTCTGGCAGGGGGCTGAAGCTTTCTTT.

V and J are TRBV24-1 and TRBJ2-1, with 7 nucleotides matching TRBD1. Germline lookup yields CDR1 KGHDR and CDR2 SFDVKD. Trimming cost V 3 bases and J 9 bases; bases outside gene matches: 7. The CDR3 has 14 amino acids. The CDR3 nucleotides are TGTGCCACCAGTGATCGACAGGGTTTGGGTGAGCAGTTCTTC. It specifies CATSDRQGLGEQFF.

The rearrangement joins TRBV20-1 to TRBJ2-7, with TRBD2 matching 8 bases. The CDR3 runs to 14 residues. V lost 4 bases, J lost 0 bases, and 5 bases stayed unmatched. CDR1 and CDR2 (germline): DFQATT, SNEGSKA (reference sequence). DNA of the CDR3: TGCAGTGCTACTTCGGGGGGGGGCTCCTACGAGCAGTACTTC. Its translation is CSATSGGGSYEQYF.

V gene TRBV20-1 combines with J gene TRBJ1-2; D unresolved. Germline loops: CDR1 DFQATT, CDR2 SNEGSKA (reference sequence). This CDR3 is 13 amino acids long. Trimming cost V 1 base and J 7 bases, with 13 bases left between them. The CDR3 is CSARAFGVGGYTF. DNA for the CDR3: TGCAGTGCTAGAGCCTTTGGAGTTGGTGGCTACACCTTC.

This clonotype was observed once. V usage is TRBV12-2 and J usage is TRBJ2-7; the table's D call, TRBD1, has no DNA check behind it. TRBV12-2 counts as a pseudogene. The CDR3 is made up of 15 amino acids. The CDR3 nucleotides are TGTGCAAGTCGCTTAGGGACAGGGGGCTCCTACGAGCAGTACTTC. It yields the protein CASRLGTGGSYEQYF.

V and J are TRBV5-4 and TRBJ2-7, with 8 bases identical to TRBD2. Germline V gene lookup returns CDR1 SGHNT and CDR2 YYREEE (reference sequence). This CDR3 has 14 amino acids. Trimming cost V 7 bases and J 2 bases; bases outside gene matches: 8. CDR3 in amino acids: CASSKRGPTYEQYF. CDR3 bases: TGTGCCAGCTCCAAGCGGGGGCCAACCTACGAGCAGTACTTC.

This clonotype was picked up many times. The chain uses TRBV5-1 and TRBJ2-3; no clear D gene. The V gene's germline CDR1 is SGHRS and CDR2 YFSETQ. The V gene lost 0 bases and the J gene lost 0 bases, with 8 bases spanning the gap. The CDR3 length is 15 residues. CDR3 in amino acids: CASSLVTGSTDTQYF. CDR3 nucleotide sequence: TGCGCCAGCAGCTTGGTGACGGGTAGCACAGATACGCAGTATTTT.

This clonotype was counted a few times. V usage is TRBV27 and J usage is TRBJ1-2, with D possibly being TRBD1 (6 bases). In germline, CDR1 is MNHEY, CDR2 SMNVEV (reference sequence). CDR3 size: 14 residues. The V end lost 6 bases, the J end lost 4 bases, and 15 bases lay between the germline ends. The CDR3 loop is CASSYAGGGYGYTF. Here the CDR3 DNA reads TGTGCCAGCAGCTACGCCGGGGGCGGCTATGGCTACACCTTC.

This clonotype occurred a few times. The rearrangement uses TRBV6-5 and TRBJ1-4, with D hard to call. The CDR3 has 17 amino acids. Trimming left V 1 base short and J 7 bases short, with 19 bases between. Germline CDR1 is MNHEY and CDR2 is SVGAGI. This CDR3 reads CASSYLQMHGDIEKLFF. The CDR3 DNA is TGTGCCAGCAGTTACTTACAGATGCATGGGGATATTGAAAAACTGTTTTTT.

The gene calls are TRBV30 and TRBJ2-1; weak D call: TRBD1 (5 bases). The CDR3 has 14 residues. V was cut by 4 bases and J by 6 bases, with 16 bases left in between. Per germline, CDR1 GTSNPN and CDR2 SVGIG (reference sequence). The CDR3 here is CAWTRWGAPNEQFF. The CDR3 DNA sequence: TGTGCCTGGACAAGGTGGGGCGCTCCCAATGAGCAGTTCTTC.

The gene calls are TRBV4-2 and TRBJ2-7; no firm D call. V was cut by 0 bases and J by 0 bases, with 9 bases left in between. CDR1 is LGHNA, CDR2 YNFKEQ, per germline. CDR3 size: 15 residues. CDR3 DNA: TGTGCCAGCAGCCAAGACCGGACCCTCTCCTACGAGCAGTACTTC. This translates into CASSQDRTLSYEQYF.

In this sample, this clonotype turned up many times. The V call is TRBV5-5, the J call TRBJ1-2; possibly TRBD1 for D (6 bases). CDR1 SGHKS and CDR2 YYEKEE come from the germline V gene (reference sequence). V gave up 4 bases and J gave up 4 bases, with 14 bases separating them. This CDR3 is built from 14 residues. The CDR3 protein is CASSSPTGIYGYTF. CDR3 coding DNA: TGTGCCAGCAGCAGCCCCACAGGGATCTATGGCTACACCTTC.

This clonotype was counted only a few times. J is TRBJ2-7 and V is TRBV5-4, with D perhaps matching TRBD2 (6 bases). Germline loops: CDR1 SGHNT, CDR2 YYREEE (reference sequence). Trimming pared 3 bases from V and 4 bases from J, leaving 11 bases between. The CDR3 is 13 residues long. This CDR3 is CASSSGLSYEQYF. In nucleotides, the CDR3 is TGTGCCAGCAGCTCCGGACTATCGTACGAGCAGTACTTC.

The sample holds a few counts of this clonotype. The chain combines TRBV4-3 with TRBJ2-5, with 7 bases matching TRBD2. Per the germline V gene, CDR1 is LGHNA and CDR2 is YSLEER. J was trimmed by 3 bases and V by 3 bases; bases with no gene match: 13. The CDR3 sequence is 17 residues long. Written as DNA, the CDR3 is TGCGCCAGCAGCCACTCCGCCGCGGGGGAGAGAAAAGAGACCCAGTACTTC. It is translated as CASSHSAAGERKETQYF.

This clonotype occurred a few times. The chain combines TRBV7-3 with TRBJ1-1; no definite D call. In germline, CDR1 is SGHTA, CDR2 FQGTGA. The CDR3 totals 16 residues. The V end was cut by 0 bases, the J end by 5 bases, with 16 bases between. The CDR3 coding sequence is TGTGCCAGCAGCTTAACGCTGGCGGGCCGAGTTACTGAAGCTTTCTTT. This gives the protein CASSLTLAGRVTEAFF.

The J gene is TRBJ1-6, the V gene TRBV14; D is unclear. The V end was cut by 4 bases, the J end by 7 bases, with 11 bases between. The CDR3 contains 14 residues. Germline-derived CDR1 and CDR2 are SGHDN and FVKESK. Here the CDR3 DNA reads TGTGCCAGCAGCCCCCGAGGATCCAATTCACCCCTCCACTTT. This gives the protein CASSPRGSNSPLHF.

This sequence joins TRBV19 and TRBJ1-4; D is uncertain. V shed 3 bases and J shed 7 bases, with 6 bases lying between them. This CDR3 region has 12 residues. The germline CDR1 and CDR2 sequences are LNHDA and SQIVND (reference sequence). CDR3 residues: CASSIRGEKLFF. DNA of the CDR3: TGTGCCAGTAGTATTCGCGGTGAAAAACTGTTTTTT.

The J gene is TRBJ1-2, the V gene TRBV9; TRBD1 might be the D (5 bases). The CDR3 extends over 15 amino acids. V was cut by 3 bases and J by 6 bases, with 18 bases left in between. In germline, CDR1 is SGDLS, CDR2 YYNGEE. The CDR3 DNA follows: TGTGCCAGCAGCGCCGGGGGTTTGTTTGGGCATGGCTACACCTTC. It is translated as CASSAGGLFGHGYTF.

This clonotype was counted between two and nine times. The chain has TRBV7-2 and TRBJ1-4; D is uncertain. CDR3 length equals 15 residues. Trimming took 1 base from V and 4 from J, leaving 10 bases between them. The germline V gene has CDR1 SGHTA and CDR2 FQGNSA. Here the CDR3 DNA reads TGTGCCAGCAGCTTAGTTGGCAGACATAATGAAAAACTGTTTTTT. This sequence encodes CASSLVGRHNEKLFF.

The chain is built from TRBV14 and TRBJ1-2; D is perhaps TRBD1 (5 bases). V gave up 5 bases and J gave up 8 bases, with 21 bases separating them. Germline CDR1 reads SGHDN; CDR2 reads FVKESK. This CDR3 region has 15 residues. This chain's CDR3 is CASSMGSRDPGGYTF. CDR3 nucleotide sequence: TGTGCCAGCAGCATGGGGTCCCGGGACCCTGGGGGCTACACCTTC. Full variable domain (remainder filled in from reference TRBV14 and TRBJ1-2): EAGVTQFPSHSVIEKGQTVTLRCDPISGHDNLYWYRRVMGKEIKFLLHFVKESKQDESGMPNNRFLAERTGGTYSTLKVQPAELEDSGVYFCASSMGSRDPGGYTFGSGTRLTVV.

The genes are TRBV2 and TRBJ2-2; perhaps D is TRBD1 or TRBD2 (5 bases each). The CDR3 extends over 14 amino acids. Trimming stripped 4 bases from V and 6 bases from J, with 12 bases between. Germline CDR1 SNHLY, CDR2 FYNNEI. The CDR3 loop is CASSGLVGAGELFF. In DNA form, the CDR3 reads TGTGCCAGCAGTGGGCTAGTGGGGGCCGGGGAGCTGTTTTTT.

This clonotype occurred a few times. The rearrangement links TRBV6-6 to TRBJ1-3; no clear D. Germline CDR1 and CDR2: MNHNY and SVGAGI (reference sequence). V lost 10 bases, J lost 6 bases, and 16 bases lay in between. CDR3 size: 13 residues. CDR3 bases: TGTGCCACCTCTTCTTGGGAGGCAAACACCATATATTTT. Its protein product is CATSSWEANTIYF.

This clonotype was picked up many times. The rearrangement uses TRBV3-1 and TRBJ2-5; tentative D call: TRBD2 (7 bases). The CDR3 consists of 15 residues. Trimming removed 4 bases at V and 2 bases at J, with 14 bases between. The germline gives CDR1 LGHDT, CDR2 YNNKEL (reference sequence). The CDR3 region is CASSLGLGGQETQYF. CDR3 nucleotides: TGTGCCAGCAGCCTCGGACTAGGGGGACAAGAGACCCAGTACTTC.